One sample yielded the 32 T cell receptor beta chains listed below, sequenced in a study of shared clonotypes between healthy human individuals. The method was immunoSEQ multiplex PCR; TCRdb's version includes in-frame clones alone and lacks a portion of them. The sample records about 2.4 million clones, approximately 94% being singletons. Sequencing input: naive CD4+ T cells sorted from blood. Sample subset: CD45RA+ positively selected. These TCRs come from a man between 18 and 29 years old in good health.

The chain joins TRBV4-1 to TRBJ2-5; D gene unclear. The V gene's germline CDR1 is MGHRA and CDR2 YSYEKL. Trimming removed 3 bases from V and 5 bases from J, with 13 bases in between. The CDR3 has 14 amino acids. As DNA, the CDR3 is TGCGCCAGCAGCCAGGGATCGTGGGCGGAGACCCAGTACTTC. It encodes CASSQGSWAETQYF.

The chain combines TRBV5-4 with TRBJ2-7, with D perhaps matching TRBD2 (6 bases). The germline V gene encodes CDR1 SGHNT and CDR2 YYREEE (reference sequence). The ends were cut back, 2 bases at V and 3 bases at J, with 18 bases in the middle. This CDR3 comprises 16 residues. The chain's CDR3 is CASSFGGVTFLYEQYF. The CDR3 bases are TGTGCCAGCAGCTTTGGAGGGGTTACATTCCTCTACGAGCAGTACTTC.

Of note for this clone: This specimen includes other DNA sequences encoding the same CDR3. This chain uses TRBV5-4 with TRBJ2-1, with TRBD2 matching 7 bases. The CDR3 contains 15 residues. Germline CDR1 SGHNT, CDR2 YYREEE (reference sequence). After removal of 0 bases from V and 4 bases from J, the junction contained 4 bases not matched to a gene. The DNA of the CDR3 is TGTGCCAGCAGCTTGGGACTAGCAGCATACAATGAGCAGTTCTTC. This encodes CASSLGLAAYNEQFF.

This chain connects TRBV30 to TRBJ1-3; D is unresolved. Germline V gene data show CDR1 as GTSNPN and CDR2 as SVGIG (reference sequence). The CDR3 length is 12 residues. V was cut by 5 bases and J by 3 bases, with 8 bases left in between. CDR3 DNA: TGTGCCTGGGCCCCCAGTGGAAACACCATATATTTT. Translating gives CAWAPSGNTIYF.

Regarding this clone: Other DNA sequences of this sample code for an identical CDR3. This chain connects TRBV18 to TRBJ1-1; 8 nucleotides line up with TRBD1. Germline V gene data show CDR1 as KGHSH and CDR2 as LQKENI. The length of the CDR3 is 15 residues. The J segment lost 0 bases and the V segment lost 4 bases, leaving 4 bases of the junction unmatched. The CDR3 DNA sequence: TGTGCCAGCTCACAAGGGACAGGTATGAACACTGAAGCTTTCTTT. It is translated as CASSQGTGMNTEAFF.

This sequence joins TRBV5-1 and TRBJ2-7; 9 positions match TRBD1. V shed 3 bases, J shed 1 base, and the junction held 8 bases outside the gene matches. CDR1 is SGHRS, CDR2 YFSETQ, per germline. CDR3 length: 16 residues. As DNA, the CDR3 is TGCGCCAGCAGCTCATCGTCCGGGACAGGGTCCTACGAGCAGTACTTC. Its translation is CASSSSSGTGSYEQYF.

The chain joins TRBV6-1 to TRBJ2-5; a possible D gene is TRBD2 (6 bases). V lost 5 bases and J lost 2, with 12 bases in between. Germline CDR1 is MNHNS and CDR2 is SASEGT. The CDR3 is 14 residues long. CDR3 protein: CASSSPGLQETQYF. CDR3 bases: TGTGCCAGCAGTTCACCGGGACTTCAAGAGACCCAGTACTTC.

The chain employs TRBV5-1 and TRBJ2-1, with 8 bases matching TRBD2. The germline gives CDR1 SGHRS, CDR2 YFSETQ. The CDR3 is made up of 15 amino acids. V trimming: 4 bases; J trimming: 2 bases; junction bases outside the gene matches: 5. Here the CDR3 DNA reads TGCGCCAGCAGCGTACTAGCGGCCACCTACAATGAGCAGTTCTTC. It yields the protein CASSVLAATYNEQFF. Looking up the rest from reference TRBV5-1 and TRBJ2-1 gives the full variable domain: KAGVTQTPRYLIKTRGQQVTLSCSPISGHRSVSWYQQTPGQGLQFLFEYFSETQRNKGNFPGRFSGRQFSNSRSEMNVSTLELGDSALYLCASSVLAATYNEQFFGPGTRLTVL.

The CDR3 reads CASSQETSGGENIQYF. As DNA, the CDR3 is TGTGCCAGCAGCCAAGAAACTAGCGGGGGCGAAAACATTCAGTACTTC. The chain combines TRBV4-2 with TRBJ2-4; TRBD2 matches 11 bases. V shed 0 bases, J shed 5 bases, and the junction held 3 bases outside the gene matches. The CDR3 runs to 16 residues. Germline V lookup: CDR1 LGHNA, CDR2 YNFKEQ.

The CDR3 reads CASSLSRGAYNEQFF. The CDR3 DNA is TGTGCCAGCAGCTTATCTCGGGGCGCGTACAATGAGCAGTTCTTC. This chain uses TRBV11-2 with TRBJ2-1; D possibly uses TRBD1 or TRBD2 (5 bases each). The CDR3 extends over 15 amino acids. V was pared by 2 bases and J by 4 bases, with 12 bases between. In germline, CDR1 is SGHAT, CDR2 FQNNGV.

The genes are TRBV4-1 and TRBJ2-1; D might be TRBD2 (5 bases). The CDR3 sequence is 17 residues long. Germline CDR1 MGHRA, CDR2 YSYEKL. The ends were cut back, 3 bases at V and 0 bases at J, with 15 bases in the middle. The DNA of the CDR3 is TGCGCCAGCAGCCACCCTGCGGGCCCTCGCTCCTACAATGAGCAGTTCTTC. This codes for CASSHPAGPRSYNEQFF.

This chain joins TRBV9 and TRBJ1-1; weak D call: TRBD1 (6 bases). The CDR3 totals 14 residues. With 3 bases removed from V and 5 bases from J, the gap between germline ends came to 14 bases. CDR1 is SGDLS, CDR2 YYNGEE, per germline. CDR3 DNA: TGTGCCAGCAGCGCCTCAGGGGCAGGTACTGAAGCTTTCTTT. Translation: CASSASGAGTEAFF.

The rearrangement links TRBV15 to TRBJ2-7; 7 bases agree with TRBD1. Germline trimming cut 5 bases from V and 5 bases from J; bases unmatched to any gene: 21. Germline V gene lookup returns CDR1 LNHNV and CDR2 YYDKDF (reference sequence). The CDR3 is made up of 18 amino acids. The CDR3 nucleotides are TGTGCCACCAGCGCCCAGGGGGAGCTTAGGGGTCAGCTCCACGAGCAGTACTTC. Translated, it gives CATSAQGELRGQLHEQYF.

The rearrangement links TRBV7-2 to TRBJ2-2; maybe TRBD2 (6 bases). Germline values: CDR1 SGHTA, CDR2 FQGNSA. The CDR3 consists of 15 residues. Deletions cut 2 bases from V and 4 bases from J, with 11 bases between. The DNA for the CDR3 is TGTGCCAGCAGCTTAAATGGGGGGAGCACCGGGGAGCTGTTTTTT. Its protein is CASSLNGGSTGELFF.

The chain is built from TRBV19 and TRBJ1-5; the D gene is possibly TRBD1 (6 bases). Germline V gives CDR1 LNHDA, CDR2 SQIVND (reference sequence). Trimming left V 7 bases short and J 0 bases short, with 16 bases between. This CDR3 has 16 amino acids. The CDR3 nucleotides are TGTGCCAGTATGGGGGCCTCCACCTATAGCAATCAGCCCCAGCATTTT. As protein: CASMGASTYSNQPQHF.

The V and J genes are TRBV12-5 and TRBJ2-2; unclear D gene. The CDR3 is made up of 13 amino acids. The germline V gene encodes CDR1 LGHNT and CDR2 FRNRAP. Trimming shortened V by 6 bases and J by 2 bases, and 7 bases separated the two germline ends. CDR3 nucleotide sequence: TGTGCTAGTGGGACCCCAAACACCGGGGAGCTGTTTTTT. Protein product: CASGTPNTGELFF.

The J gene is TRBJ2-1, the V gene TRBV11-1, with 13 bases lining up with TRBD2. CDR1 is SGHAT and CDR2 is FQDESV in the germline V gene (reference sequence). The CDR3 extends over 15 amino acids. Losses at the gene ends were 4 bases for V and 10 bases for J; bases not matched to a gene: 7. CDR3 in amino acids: CASSSTSGGNKEQFF. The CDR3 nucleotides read TGTGCCAGCAGCTCGACTAGCGGGGGGAATAAGGAGCAGTTCTTC.

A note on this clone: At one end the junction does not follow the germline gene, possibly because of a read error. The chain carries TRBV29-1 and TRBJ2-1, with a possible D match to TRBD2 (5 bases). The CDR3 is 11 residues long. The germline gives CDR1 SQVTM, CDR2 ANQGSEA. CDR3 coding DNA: TGCAGCGTCGAAGGGCGGGATGAGCAGTTCTTC. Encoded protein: CSVEGRDEQFF.

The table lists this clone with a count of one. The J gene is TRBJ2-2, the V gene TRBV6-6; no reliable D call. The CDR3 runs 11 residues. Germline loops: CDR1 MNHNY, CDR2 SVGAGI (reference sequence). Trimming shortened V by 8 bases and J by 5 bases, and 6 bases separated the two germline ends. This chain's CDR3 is CASSGTGELFF. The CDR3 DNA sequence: TGTGCCAGCTCCGGTACCGGGGAGCTGTTTTTT.

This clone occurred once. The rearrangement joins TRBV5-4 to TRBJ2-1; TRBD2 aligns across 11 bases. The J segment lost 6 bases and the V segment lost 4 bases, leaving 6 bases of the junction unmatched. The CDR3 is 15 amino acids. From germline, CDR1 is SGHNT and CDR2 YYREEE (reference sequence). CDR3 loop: CASSTTSGTFNEQFF. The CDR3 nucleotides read TGTGCCAGCAGCACGACTAGCGGGACTTTCAATGAGCAGTTCTTC.

The CDR3 loop reads CASSLGLAGGQGEQFF. CDR3 in DNA: TGCGCCAGCAGCTTGGGGCTAGCGGGAGGGCAGGGTGAGCAGTTCTTC. The V gene is TRBV5-1, the J gene TRBJ2-1, with TRBD2 identical over 12 bases. The CDR3 extends over 16 amino acids. With 0 bases clipped from V and 9 bases from J, the junction kept 7 bases outside the gene matches. The germline gives CDR1 SGHRS, CDR2 YFSETQ.

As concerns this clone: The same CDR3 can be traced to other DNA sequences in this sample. CDR3 DNA: TGTGCCATCAGTGAGCCAGGTGAGCAGTACTTC. This codes for CAISEPGEQYF. The rearrangement links TRBV10-3 to TRBJ2-7; D call uncertain. Trimming stripped 2 bases from V and 7 bases from J, with 6 bases between. The CDR3 is 11 amino acids. Germline lookup yields CDR1 ENHRY and CDR2 SYGVKD.

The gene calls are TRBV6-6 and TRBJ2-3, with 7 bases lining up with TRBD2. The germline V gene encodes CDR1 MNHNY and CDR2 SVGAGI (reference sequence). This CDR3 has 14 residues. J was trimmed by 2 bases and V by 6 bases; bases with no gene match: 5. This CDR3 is CASSRGETTDTQYF. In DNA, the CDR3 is TGTGCCAGCAGCCGGGGGGAGACCACAGATACGCAGTATTTT.

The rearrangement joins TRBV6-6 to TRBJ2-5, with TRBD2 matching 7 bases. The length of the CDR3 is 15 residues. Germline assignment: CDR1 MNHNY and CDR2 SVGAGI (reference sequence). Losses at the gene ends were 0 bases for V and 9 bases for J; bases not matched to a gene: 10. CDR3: CASSYSGRGNGAQYF. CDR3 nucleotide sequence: TGTGCCAGCAGTTACTCAGGGAGGGGAAACGGGGCCCAGTACTTC.

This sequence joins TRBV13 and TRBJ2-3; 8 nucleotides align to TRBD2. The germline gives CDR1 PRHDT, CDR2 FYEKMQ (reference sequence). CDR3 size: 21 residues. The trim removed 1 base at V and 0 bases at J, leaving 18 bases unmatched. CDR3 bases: TGTGCCAGCAGCTTAGTGGGCCTGCGGGCGGGGGGACCTTTTAGCACAGATACGCAGTATTTT. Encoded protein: CASSLVGLRAGGPFSTDTQYF.

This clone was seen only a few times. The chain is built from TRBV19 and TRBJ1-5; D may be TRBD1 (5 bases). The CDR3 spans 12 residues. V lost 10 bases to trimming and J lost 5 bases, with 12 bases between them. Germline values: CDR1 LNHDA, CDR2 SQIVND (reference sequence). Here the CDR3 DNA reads TGTGCCACCCGGACACACGATCAGCCCCAGCATTTT. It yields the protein CATRTHDQPQHF.

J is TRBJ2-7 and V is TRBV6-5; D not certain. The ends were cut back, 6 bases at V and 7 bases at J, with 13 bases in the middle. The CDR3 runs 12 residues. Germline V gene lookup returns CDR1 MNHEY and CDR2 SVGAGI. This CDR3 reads CASSEQRGEQYF. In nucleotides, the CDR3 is TGTGCCAGCAGCGAACAGCGTGGGGAGCAGTACTTC.

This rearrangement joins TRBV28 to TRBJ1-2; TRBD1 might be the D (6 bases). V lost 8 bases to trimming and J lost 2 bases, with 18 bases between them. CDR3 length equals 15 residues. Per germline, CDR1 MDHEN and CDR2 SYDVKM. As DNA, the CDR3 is TGTGCCAGCCTTACTCCTGGGGACACCAACTATGGCTACACCTTC. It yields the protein CASLTPGDTNYGYTF.

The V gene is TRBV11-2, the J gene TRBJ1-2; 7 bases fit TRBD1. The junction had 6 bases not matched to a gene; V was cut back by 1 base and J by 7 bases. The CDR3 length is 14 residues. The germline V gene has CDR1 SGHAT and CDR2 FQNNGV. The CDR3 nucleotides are TGTGCCAGCAGCTTAGGGGCAGGGGGAGCTGGCTACACCTTC. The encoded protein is CASSLGAGGAGYTF.

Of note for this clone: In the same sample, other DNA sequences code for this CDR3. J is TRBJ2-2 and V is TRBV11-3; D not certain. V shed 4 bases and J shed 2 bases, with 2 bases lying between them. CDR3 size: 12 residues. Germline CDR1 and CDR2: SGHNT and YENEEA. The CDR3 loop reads CASSSNTGELFF. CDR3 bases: TGTGCCAGCAGCTCAAACACCGGGGAGCTGTTTTTT.

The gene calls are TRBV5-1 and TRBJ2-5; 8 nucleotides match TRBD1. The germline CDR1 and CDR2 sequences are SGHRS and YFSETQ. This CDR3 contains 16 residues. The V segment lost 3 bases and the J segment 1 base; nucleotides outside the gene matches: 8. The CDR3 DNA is TGCGCCAGCAGCTGGAGGACAGGGAAGGTCCAAGAGACCCAGTACTTC. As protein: CASSWRTGKVQETQYF. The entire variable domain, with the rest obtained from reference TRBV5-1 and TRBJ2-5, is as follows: KAGVTQTPRYLIKTRGQQVTLSCSPISGHRSVSWYQQTPGQGLQFLFEYFSETQRNKGNFPGRFSGRQFSNSRSEMNVSTLELGDSALYLCASSWRTGKVQETQYFGPGTRLLVL.

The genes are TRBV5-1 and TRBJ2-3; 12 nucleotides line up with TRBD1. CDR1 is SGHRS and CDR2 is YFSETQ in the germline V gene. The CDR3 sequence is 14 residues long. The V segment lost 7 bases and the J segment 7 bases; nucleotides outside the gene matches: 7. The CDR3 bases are TGCGCCAGCTTTTCCGGGACAGGGGGCAATACGCAGTATTTT. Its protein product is CASFSGTGGNTQYF.